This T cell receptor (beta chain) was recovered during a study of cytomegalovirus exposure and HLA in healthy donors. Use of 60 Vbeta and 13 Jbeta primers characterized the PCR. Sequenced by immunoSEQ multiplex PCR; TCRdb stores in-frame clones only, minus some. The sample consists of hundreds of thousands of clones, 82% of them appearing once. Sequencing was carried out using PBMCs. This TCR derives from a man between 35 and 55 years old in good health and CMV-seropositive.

CDR3 nucleotides: TGCGCCAGCAGTCCATTACACCCGACGGGTGAGCAGTTCTTC. This gives the protein CASSPLHPTGEQFF. The J gene is TRBJ2-1, the V gene TRBV23-1; D not resolved. TRBV23-1 is known as an ORF, though its function is uncertain. Trimming shortened V by 4 bases and J by 9 bases, and 16 bases separated the two germline ends. This CDR3 has 14 residues.